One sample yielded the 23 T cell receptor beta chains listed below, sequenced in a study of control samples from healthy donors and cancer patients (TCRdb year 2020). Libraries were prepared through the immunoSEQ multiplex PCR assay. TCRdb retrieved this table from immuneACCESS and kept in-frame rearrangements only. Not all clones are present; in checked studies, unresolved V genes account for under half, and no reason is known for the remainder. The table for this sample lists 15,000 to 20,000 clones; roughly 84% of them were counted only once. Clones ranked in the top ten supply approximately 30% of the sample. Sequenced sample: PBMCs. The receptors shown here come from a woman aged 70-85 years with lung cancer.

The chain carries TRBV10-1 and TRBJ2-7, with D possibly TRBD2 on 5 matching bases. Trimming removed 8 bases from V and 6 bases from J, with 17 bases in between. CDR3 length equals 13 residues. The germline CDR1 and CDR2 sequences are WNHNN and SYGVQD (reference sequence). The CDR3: CASPWEWAGEQYF. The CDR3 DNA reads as TGCGCCAGCCCGTGGGAGTGGGCGGGCGAGCAGTACTTC.

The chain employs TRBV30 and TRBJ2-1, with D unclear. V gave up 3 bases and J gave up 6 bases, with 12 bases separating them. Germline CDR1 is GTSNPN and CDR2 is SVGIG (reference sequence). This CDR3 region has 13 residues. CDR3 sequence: CAWSRTTFNEQFF. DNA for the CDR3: TGTGCCTGGAGCCGGACGACATTCAATGAGCAGTTCTTC.

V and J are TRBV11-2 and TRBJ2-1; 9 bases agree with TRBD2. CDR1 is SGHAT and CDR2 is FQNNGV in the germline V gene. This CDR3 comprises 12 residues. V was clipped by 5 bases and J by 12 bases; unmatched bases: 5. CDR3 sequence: CASSPSGNAQFF. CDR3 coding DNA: TGTGCCAGCAGCCCTAGCGGGAACGCGCAGTTCTTC.

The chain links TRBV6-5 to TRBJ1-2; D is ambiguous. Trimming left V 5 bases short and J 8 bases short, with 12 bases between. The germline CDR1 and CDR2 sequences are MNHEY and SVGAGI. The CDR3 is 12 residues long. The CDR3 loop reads CASSPTMLGYTF. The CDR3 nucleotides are TGTGCCAGCAGTCCGACAATGCTAGGCTACACCTTC.

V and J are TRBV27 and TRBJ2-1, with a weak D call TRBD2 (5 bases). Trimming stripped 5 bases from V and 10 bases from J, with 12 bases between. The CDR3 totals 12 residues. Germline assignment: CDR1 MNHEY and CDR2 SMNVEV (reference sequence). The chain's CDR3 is CASSEGLGEQFF. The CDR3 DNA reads TGTGCCAGCAGTGAGGGCCTTGGGGAGCAGTTCTTC.

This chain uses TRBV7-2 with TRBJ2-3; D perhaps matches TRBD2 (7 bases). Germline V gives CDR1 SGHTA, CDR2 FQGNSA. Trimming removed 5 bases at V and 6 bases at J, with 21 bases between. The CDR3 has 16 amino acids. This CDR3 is CASSPRGGVVLDTQYF. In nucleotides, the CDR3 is TGTGCCAGCAGCCCAAGGGGGGGAGTAGTTCTCGATACGCAGTATTTT.

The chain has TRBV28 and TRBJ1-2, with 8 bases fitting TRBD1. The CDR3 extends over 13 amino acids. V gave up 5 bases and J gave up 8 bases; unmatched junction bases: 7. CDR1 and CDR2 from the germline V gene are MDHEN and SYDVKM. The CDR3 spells CASSEFRGHGYTF. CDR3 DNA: TGTGCCAGCAGTGAATTCAGGGGGCACGGCTACACCTTC.

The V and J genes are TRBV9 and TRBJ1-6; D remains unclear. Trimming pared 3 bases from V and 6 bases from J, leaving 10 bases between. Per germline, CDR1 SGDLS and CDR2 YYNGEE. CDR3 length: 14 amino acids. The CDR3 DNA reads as TGTGCCAGCAGCGCCCGGACTGCTAATTCACCCCTCCACTTT. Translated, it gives CASSARTANSPLHF.

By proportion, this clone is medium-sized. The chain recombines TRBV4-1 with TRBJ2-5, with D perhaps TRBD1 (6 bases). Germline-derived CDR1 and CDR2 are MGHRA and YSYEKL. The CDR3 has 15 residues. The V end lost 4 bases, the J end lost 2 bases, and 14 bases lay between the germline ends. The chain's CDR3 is CASSPQGVPQETQYF. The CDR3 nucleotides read TGCGCCAGCAGCCCACAGGGAGTTCCGCAAGAGACCCAGTACTTC.

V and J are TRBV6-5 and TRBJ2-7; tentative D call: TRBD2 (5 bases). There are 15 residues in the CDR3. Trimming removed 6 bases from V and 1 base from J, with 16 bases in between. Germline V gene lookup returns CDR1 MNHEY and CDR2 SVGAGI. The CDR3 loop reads CASSPSGLISYEQYF. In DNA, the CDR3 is TGTGCCAGCAGCCCCTCCGGACTCATTTCCTACGAGCAGTACTTC.

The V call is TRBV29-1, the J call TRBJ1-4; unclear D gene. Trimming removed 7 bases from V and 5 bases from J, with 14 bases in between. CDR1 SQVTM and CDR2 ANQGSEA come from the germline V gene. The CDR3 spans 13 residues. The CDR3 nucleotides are TGCAGCGGGCGCGGCTCGGCGAATGAAAAACTGTTTTTT. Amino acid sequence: CSGRGSANEKLFF.

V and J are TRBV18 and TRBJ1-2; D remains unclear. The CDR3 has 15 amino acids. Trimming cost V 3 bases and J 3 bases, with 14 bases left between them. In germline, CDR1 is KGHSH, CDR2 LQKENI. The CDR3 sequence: CASSPGPTTDYGYTF. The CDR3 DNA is TGTGCCAGCTCACCGGGCCCTACCACGGACTATGGCTACACCTTC.

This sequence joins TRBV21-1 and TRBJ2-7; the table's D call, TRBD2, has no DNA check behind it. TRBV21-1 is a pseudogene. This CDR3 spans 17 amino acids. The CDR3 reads CASSKVEDPVRRSEQYF. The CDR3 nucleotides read TGTGCCAGCAGCAAAGTTGAGGACCCGGTCCGGAGGAGTGAGCAGTACTTC.

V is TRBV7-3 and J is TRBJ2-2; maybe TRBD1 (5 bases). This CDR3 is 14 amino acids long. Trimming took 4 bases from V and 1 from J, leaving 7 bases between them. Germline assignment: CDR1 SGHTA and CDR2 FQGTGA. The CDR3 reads CASSSGWNTGELFF. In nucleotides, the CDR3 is TGTGCCAGCAGCTCAGGGTGGAACACCGGGGAGCTGTTTTTT.

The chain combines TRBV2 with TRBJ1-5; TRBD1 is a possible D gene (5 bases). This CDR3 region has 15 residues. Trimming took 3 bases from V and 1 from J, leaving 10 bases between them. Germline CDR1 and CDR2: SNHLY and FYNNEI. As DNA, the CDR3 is TGTGCCAGCAGTGAGGGGCAGAGCAGCAATCAGCCCCAGCATTTT. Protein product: CASSEGQSSNQPQHF. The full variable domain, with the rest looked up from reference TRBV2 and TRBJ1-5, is EPEVTQTPSHQVTQMGQEVILRCVPISNHLYFYWYRQILGQKVEFLVSFYNNEISEKSEIFDDQFSVERPDGSNFTLKIRSTKLEDSAMYFCASSEGQSSNQPQHFGDGTRLSIL.

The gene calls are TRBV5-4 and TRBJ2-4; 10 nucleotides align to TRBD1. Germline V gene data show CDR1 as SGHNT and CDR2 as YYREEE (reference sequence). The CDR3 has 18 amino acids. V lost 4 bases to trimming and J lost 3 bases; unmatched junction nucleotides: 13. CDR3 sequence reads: CASSPGQGPRNGKNIQYF. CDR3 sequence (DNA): TGTGCCAGCAGCCCGGGACAGGGGCCTCGCAATGGCAAAAACATTCAGTACTTC.

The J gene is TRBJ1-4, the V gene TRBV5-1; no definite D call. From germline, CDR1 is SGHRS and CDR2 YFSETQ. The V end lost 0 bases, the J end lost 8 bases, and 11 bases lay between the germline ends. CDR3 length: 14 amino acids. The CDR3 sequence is CASSLAVGQEKLFF. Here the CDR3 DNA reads TGCGCCAGCAGCTTGGCCGTGGGTCAGGAAAAACTGTTTTTT. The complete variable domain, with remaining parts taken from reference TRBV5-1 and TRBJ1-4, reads KAGVTQTPRYLIKTRGQQVTLSCSPISGHRSVSWYQQTPGQGLQFLFEYFSETQRNKGNFPGRFSGRQFSNSRSEMNVSTLELGDSALYLCASSLAVGQEKLFFGSGTQLSVL.

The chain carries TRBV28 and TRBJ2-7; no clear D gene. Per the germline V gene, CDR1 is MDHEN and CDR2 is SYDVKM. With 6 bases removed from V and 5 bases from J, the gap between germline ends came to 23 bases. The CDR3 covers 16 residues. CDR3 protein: CASSSAGNLGVNEQYF. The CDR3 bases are TGTGCCAGCAGCTCGGCCGGTAACCTTGGCGTTAACGAGCAGTACTTC.

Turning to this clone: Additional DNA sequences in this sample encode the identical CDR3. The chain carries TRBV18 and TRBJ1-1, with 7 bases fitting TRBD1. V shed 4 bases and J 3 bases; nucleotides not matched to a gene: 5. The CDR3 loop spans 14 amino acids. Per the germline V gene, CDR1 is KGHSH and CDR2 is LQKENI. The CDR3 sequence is CASSQTGKDTEAFF. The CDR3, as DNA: TGTGCCAGCTCACAGACAGGGAAGGACACTGAAGCTTTCTTT.

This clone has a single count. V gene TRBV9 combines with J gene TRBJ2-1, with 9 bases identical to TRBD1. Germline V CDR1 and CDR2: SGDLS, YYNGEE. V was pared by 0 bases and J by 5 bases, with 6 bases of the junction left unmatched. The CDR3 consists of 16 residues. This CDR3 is CASSVDPGQGNNEQFF. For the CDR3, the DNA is TGTGCCAGCAGCGTAGACCCGGGACAGGGAAACAATGAGCAGTTCTTC.

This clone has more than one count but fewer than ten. The CDR3, as DNA: TGTGCCAGCAGCCTAGATTTGTTGGAGACCCAGTACTTC. Translation: CASSLDLLETQYF. The genes are TRBV6-5 and TRBJ2-5; D call uncertain. The CDR3 extends over 13 amino acids. Trimming left V 6 bases short and J 5 bases short, with 13 bases between. Per the germline V gene, CDR1 is MNHEY and CDR2 is SVGAGI.

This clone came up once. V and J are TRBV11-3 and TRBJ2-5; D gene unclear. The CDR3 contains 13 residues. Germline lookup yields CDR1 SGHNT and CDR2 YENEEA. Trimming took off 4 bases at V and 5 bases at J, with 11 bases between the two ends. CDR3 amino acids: CASSSGVGETQYF. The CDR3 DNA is TGTGCCAGCAGCTCAGGAGTTGGGGAGACCCAGTACTTC.

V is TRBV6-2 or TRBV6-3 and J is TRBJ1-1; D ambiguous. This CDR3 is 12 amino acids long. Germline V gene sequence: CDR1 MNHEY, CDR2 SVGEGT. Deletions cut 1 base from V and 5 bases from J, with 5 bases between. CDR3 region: CASSYWGTEAFF. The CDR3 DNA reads TGTGCCAGCAGTTACTGGGGTACTGAAGCTTTCTTT.